The clone carrying this T cell receptor (beta chain) has more than one count but fewer than ten. Antigen: not known. The sample is drawn from a study of OX40 agonist ivuxolimab in advanced cancers. Some clones are missing from TCRdb's copy, which holds only in-frame ones; the method was immunoSEQ multiplex PCR. The sample lists about 71,000 clones, roughly 77% occurring once. The CDR3 length is 16 residues. The V gene's germline CDR1 is MRHNA and CDR2 SNTAGT. V lost 0 bases, J lost 3 bases, and 11 bases lay in between. Study-wide points: Both CD4+ and CD8+ T cell populations in blood had undergone clonal expansion by week 6 at 0.1 to 3.0 mg/kg. Antigen targets of the expanded peripheral T cells went undetermined.

The source of this sequence is an adult with an advanced solid tumor such as melanoma, head and neck, liver or kidney cancer. The chain couples TRBV6-4 to TRBJ1-4; D not resolved. The sequencing used CD4+ or CD8+ T cells sorted from blood, collected in a trial of the OX40 agonist ivuxolimab. The DNA for the CDR3 is TGTGCCAGCAGTGACTCGGTTATGGCGGCTAATGAAAAACTGTTTTTT. This sequence encodes CASSDSVMAANEKLFF.